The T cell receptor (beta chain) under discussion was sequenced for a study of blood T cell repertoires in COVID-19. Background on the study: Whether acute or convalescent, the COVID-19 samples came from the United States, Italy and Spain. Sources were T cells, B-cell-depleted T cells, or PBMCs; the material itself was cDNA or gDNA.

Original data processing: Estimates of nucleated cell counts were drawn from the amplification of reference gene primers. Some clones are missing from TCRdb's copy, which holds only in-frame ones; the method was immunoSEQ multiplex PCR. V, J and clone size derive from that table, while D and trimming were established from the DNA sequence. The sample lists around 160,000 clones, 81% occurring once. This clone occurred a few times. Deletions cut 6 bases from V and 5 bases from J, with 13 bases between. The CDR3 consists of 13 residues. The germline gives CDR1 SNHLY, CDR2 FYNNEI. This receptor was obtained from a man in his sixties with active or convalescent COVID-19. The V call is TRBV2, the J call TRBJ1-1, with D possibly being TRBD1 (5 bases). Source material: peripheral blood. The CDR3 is CASSPGGVTEAFF. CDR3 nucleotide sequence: TGTGCCAGCAGCCCCGGGGGAGTGACTGAAGCTTTCTTT. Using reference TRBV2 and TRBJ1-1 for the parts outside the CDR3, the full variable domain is EPEVTQTPSHQVTQMGQEVILRCVPISNHLYFYWYRQILGQKVEFLVSFYNNEISEKSEIFDDQFSVERPDGSNFTLKIRSTKLEDSAMYFCASSPGGVTEAFFGQGTRLTVV.